The sequence of this T cell receptor beta chain was determined in a study of control samples from healthy donors and cancer patients. The CDR3 is made up of 17 amino acids. With 2 bases removed from V and 0 bases from J, the gap between germline ends came to 14 bases. The V gene's germline CDR1 is SGDLS and CDR2 YYNGEE. The repertoire was sequenced with immunoSEQ multiplex PCR; TCRdb's copy has only in-frame clones and lacks some. This table holds around 97,000 clones, 80% to 90% found once. The TCR sequence derives from a man between 60 and 70 years old with lung cancer. The material sequenced was PBMCs. The chain recombines TRBV9 with TRBJ1-4, with D tentatively TRBD1 (5 bases). CDR3 region: CASSVYGGSATNEKLFF. The DNA of the CDR3 is TGTGCCAGCAGCGTTTATGGGGGATCCGCAACTAATGAAAAACTGTTTTTT.